The present TCR beta chain was sequenced within a study of PD-1 blockade in classical Hodgkin lymphoma. Findings and limits, study-wide: Whatever underlies the repertoire differences (possibly disease activity or prior therapy) remains undefined. Only CD4+ TCR diversity, not CD8+, had risen significantly by C4D1.

Generated by immunoSEQ multiplex PCR, the TCRdb table keeps only in-frame clones and is missing some. The sample holds approximately 84,000 clones, around 90% seen once. Notes on this clone: The antigen remains undetermined.

The CDR3 is made up of 16 amino acids. J was trimmed by 5 bases and V by 1 base; bases with no gene match: 4. Germline values: CDR1 LGHNA, CDR2 YSLEER. With no exception, relapse followed autologous stem cell transplantation in all patients, and brentuximab vedotin exposure varied. Under best response, outcomes were complete response, partial response or progressive disease. This specimen consisted of peripheral blood mononuclear cells (PBMCs), obtained at baseline. The chain couples TRBV4-3 to TRBJ2-1; 11 bases align to TRBD2. The receptor was isolated from a human donor with classical Hodgkin lymphoma. CDR3 region: CASSQGLAGTNNEQFF. The CDR3 DNA is TGCGCCAGCAGCCAAGGACTAGCGGGGACCAACAATGAGCAGTTCTTC.